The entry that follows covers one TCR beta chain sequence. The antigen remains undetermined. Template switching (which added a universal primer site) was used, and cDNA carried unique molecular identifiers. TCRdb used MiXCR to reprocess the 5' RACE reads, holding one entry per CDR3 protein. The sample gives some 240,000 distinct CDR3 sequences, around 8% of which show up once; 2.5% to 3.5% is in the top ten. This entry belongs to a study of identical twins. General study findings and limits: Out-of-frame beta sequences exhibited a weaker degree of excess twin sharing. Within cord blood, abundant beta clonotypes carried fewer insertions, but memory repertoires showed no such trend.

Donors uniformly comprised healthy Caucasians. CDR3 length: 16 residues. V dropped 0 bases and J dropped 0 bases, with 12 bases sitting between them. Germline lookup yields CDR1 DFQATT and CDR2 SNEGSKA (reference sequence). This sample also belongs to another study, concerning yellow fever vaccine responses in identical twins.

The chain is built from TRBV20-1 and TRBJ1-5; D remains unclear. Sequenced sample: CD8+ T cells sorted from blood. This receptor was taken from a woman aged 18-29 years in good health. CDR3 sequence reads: CSARDLREASNQPQHF. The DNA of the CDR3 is TGCAGTGCTAGAGATCTTCGGGAGGCTAGCAATCAGCCCCAGCATTTT.